This TCR beta chain appears in the sequencing data of a study of blood T cell repertoires in COVID-19. Study at large: Sample material is recorded as cDNA or gDNA derived from T cells, B-cell-depleted T cells, or PBMCs.

This clone has only a few counts. This CDR3 region has 16 residues. Trimming removed 9 bases at V and 0 bases at J, with 20 bases between. Germline values: CDR1 MNHEY, CDR2 SMNVEV (reference sequence). Libraries were prepared by immunoSEQ multiplex PCR; TCRdb keeps only in-frame clonotypes and omits some of them. Altogether approximately 110,000 clones are present, roughly nine tenths being singletons, with the ten largest covering 4.5%. The sequence derives from a middle-aged man with acute or convalescent COVID-19. The chain uses TRBV27 and TRBJ1-1; tentative D call: TRBD1 (6 bases). Sequenced sample: peripheral blood. The CDR3 loop reads CASRSLRGSMNTEAFF. The CDR3 DNA sequence: TGTGCCAGTCGGAGCCTCAGGGGATCTATGAACACTGAAGCTTTCTTT.